The clone carrying this TCR beta chain has only a few counts. The CDR3 length is 15 residues. V lost 5 bases and J lost 8; bases outside the gene matches: 14. Germline V CDR1 and CDR2: SEHNR, FQNEAQ (reference sequence). This record belongs to a study of CD8+ T cells in alopecia areata. In each case, RNA was isolated and then reverse transcribed into cDNA as the sequencing template. Repertoires were generated with immunoSEQ multiplex PCR, while TCRdb's copy carries only in-frame clones and drops some. Of roughly 250,000 clones listed, 65% to 70% are singletons. The chain has TRBV7-9 and TRBJ1-2; TRBD1 aligns across 7 bases. This sequence was found in a human donor with alopecia areata. The sample was CD4+ T cells sorted from blood, taken at week 0. CDR3 sequence reads: CASSVWDSSLRGYTF. DNA of the CDR3: TGTGCCAGCAGCGTCTGGGACAGTAGCCTAAGGGGCTACACCTTC.